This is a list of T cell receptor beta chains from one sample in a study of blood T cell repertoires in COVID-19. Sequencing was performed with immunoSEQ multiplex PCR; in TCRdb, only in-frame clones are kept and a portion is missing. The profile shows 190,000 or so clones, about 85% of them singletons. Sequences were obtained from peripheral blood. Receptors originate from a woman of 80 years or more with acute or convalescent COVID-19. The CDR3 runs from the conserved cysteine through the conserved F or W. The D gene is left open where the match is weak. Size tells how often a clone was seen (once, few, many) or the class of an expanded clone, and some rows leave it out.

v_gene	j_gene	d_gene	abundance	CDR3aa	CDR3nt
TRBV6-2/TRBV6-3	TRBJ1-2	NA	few	CASSLTEYGYTF	TGTGCCAGCAGCCTGACAGAGTATGGCTACACCTTC
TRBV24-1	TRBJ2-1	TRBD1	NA	CATSDGRGNEQFF	TGTGCCACCAGTGACGGCAGGGGGAATGAGCAGTTCTTC
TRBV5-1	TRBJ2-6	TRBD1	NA	CASSLGQGATSGANVLTF	TGCGCCAGCAGCTTGGGACAGGGGGCCACCTCTGGGGCCAACGTCCTGACTTTC
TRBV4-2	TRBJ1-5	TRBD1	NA	CASSSGGGQPQHF	TGTGCCAGCAGTTCAGGGGGCGGCCAGCCCCAGCATTTT
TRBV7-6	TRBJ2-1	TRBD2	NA	CASSLQREGLDEQFF	TGTGCCAGCAGCTTACAGCGGGAGGGCCTCGATGAGCAGTTCTTC
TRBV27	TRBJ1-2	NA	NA	CASKLNRQTSYGYTF	TGTGCCAGCAAATTGAACCGGCAGACAAGCTATGGCTACACCTTC
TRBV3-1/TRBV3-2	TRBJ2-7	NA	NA	CASSQRAGRIPYEQYF	TGTGCCAGCAGCCAAAGGGCGGGGCGAATCCCCTACGAGCAGTACTTC
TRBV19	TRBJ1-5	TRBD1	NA	CASRKWGQNNQPQHF	TGTGCCAGTAGAAAATGGGGACAGAACAATCAGCCCCAGCATTTT
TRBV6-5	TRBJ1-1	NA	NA	CASSTTPNTEAFF	TGTGCCAGCAGCACCACACCAAACACTGAAGCTTTCTTT
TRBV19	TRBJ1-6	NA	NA	CASTLTGLNSPLHF	TGTGCCAGTACTCTCACGGGTTTAAATTCACCCCTCCACTTT
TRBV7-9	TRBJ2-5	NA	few	CASSIRDFQETQYF	TGTGCCAGCAGCATCAGGGATTTCCAAGAGACCCAGTACTTC
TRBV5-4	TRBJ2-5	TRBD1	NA	CASSLRGPSLQETQYF	TGTGCCAGCAGCTTAAGGGGGCCCTCTCTCCAAGAGACCCAGTACTTC
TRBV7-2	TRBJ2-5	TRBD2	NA	CASSLDAGGAQETQYF	TGTGCCAGCAGCTTAGACGCCGGGGGGGCCCAAGAGACCCAGTACTTC
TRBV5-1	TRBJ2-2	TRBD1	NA	CASSPGGQGRAGELFF	TGCGCCAGCAGCCCCGGGGGACAGGGAAGGGCCGGGGAGCTGTTTTTT
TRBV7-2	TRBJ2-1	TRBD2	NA	CASSPIAGIYNEQFF	TGTGCCAGCAGCCCTATAGCGGGAATCTACAATGAGCAGTTCTTC
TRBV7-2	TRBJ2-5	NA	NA	CASSPLRGFTKETQYF	TGTGCCAGCAGCCCCCTCCGGGGGTTTACGAAAGAGACCCAGTACTTC
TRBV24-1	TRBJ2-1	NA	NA	CATSEPGTPNEQFF	TGTGCCACCAGTGAACCTGGGACTCCCAATGAGCAGTTCTTC
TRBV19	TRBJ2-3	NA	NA	CASRVGAIHTDTQYF	TGTGCCAGTAGGGTAGGAGCGATCCACACAGATACGCAGTATTTT
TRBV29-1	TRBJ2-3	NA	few	CSVVPSTDTQYF	TGCAGCGTTGTCCCTAGCACAGATACGCAGTATTTT
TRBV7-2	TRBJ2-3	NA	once	CASSLRPAQGTSSDTQYF	TGTGCCAGCAGCTTAAGACCGGCCCAGGGTACTAGCTCCGATACGCAGTATTTT
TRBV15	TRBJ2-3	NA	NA	CATSRDRWDKSTDTQYF	TGTGCCACCAGCAGAGATAGGTGGGACAAGAGCACAGATACGCAGTATTTT
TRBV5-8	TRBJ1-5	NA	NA	CASSFGRRSGNQPQHF	TGTGCCAGCAGCTTTGGTCGCAGATCAGGCAATCAGCCCCAGCATTTT
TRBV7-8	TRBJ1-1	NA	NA	CASSLLRWGQGGAEAFF	TGTGCCAGCAGCTTACTAAGGTGGGGCCAGGGCGGCGCTGAAGCTTTCTTT
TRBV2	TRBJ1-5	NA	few	CAGKTGRNQPQHF	TGTGCCGGAAAAACAGGGCGCAATCAGCCCCAGCATTTT
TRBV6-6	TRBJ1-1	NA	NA	CASSVDRPMNTEAFF	TGTGCCAGCAGTGTCGACAGACCGATGAACACTGAAGCTTTCTTT
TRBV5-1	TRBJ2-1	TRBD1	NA	CASSARTGSSYNEQFF	TGCGCCAGCAGCGCCCGGACAGGGAGCTCCTACAATGAGCAGTTCTTC
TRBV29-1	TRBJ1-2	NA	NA	CSVEGGRRGGYTF	TGCAGCGTTGAAGGAGGGCGCAGGGGTGGCTACACCTTC
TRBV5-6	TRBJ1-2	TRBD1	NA	CASSPGTGGVNYGYTF	TGTGCCAGCAGCCCCGGGACAGGGGGCGTAAACTATGGCTACACCTTC
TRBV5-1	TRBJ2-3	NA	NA	CASSVRSGTDTQYF	TGCGCCAGCAGCGTACGATCAGGCACAGATACGCAGTATTTT
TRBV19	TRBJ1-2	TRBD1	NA	CASTDLRGQGAGYTF	TGTGCCAGTACCGACTTACGGGGACAGGGGGCTGGCTACACCTTC
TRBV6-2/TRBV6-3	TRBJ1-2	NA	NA	CASNPTVSSGSNYGYTF	TGTGCCAGCAACCCGACCGTGTCTAGCGGCTCTAACTATGGCTACACCTTC
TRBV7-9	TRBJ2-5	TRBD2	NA	CASSLSGAEYF	TGTGCCAGCAGCCTTAGCGGGGCCGAGTACTTC
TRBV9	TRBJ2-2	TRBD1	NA	CASSSRPPDRDRTGELFF	TGTGCCAGCAGCTCCCGCCCCCCTGACAGGGATCGGACCGGGGAGCTGTTTTTT
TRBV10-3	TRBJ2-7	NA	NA	CAISTSDGSSYEQYF	TGTGCCATCAGCACCTCTGACGGGAGCTCCTACGAGCAGTACTTC
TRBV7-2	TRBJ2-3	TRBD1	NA	CASSLGRGQGDTQYF	TGTGCCAGCAGCTTAGGCAGGGGGCAAGGAGATACGCAGTATTTT
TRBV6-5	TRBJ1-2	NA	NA	CASSWVSGQGGYTF	TGTGCCAGCAGTTGGGTTTCGGGACAAGGTGGCTACACCTTC
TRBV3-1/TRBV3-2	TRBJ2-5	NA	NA	CACRLMGVETQYF	TGTGCCTGCCGTCTCATGGGCGTAGAGACCCAGTACTTC
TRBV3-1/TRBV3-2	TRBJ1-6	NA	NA	CASSPGGFRSPLHF	TGTGCCAGCAGCCCCGGAGGGTTTAGGTCACCCCTCCACTTT
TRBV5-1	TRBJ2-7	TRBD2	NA	CASSLGVSGGYEQYF	TGCGCCAGCAGCTTGGGTGTTAGCGGGGGATACGAGCAGTACTTC
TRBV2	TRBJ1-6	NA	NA	CASSDATGVNSPLHF	TGTGCCAGCAGTGACGCCACAGGTGTTAATTCACCCCTCCACTTT
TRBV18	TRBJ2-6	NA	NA	CASPLAPSGANVLTF	TGTGCCAGCCCACTAGCACCTTCTGGGGCCAACGTCCTGACTTTC
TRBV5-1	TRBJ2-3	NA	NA	CASRKGGSTDTQYF	TGCGCCAGCAGGAAGGGCGGGTCCACAGATACGCAGTATTTT
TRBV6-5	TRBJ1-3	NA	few	CASSYRTSGNTIYF	TGTGCCAGCAGTTACAGGACTTCTGGAAACACCATATATTTT
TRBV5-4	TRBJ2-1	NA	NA	CASSLPNEQFF	TGTGCCAGCAGCTTGCCGAATGAGCAGTTCTTC
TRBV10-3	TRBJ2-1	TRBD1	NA	CAISESGQGANNEQFF	TGTGCCATCAGTGAGTCTGGCCAGGGGGCCAACAATGAGCAGTTCTTC
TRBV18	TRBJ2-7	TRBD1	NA	CASSLDRGRNEQYF	TGTGCCAGCTCGCTAGACAGGGGGCGGAACGAGCAGTACTTC
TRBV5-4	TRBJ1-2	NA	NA	CASSLLRGGYGYTF	TGTGCCAGCAGTCTTCTCCGCGGGGGTTATGGCTACACCTTC
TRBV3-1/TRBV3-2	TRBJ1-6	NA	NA	CASSQDWGRANSPLHF	TGTGCCAGCAGCCAAGATTGGGGGCGGGCTAATTCACCCCTCCACTTT
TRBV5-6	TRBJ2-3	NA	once	CASSFLRPGGTDTQYF	TGTGCCAGCAGCTTTTTACGGCCGGGGGGCACAGATACGCAGTATTTT
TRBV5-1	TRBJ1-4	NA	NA	CASSLQVAATNEKLFF	TGCGCCAGCAGCTTACAAGTAGCTGCAACTAATGAAAAACTGTTTTTT
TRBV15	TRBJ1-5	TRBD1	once	CATSSDRGWMRPQHF	TGTGCCACCAGCAGCGACAGGGGGTGGATGAGGCCCCAGCATTTT
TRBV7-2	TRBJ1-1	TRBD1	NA	CASSLDRGFEAFF	TGTGCCAGCAGCTTAGACAGGGGGTTTGAAGCTTTCTTT
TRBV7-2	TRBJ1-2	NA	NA	CASSLIKGRPYGYTF	TGTGCCAGCAGCTTAATTAAGGGGCGTCCCTATGGCTACACCTTC
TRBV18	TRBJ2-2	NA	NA	CASSLKTGLNTGELFF	TGTGCCAGCTCGCTAAAAACAGGGTTGAACACCGGGGAGCTGTTTTTT
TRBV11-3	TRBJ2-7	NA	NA	CASSLGQTYEQYF	TGTGCCAGCAGCTTAGGACAGACCTACGAGCAGTACTTC